The 10 T cell receptor beta chains in this list originate from one sample, sequenced in a study of post-analysis software for immune sequencing data. The antigens of these receptors remain unknown. cDNA libraries of TCR beta carried unique molecular identifiers. One entry per CDR3 protein, called by TCRdb with MiXCR from the PCR reads. This sample yields around 710,000 distinct CDR3 sequences, of which just over 45% are seen a single time; 4.9% belongs to the top ten. Study-wide results and caveats: Five or six TRBV segments, including TRBV5-6, TRBV5-1 and TRBV20-1, were more frequent in patients than controls.

Sequencing used blood. Receptors originate from a girl aged 10 to 17 with multiple sclerosis.

This chain joins TRBV7-9 and TRBJ2-7; the D gene is possibly TRBD1 (6 bases). Germline lookup yields CDR1 SEHNR and CDR2 FQNEAQ (reference sequence). V was pared by 4 bases and J by 3 bases, with 10 bases between. CDR3 size: 13 residues. CDR3 protein: CASSSGDLYEQYF. CDR3 DNA: TGTGCCAGCAGCTCAGGGGACCTCTACGAGCAGTACTTC.

J is TRBJ2-5 and V is TRBV12-3 or TRBV12-4; tentatively, D is TRBD1 or TRBD2 (6 bases each). This CDR3 is built from 16 residues. Trimming pared 1 base from V and 1 base from J, leaving 13 bases between. The CDR3 is CASSLGAGEAQETQYF. CDR3 DNA: TGTGCCAGCAGTTTAGGGGCAGGGGAGGCCCAAGAGACCCAGTACTTC.

This clonotype was seen more than once but under ten times. The genes are TRBV7-2 and TRBJ2-1; TRBD2 aligns across 9 bases. V lost 1 base, J lost 6 bases, and 7 bases stayed unmatched. Germline CDR1 reads SGHTA; CDR2 reads FQGNSA. CDR3 length: 16 amino acids. CDR3 bases: TGTGCCAGCAGCTTAGGGGGCGGGAGGGCCCTCAATGAGCAGTTCTTC. This sequence encodes CASSLGGGRALNEQFF.

The rearrangement uses TRBV28 and TRBJ1-2; D perhaps matches TRBD1 (5 bases). CDR3 size: 13 residues. The V gene's germline CDR1 is MDHEN and CDR2 SYDVKM. V lost 5 bases and J lost 4, with 11 bases in between. DNA for the CDR3: TGTGCCAGCAGTCCCCTCCAGGGCTATGGCTACACCTTC. It codes for CASSPLQGYGYTF.

This clonotype was found a few times. The chain joins TRBV20-1 to TRBJ2-4; D might be TRBD1 (5 bases). The CDR3 covers 15 residues. V dropped 2 bases and J dropped 1 base, with 12 bases sitting between them. Looked up from germline, CDR1 is DFQATT and CDR2 is SNEGSKA (reference sequence). The CDR3 DNA reads as TGCAGTGCTAGAATTTCAGGGTTTGCCAAAAACATTCAGTACTTC. It specifies CSARISGFAKNIQYF.

In its sample, this clonotype was seen a few times. This chain's CDR3 is CATSDFDRDQETQYF. CDR3 nucleotides: TGTGCCACCAGTGATTTTGACAGGGACCAAGAGACCCAGTACTTC. The V and J genes are TRBV24-1 and TRBJ2-5; 7 positions agree with TRBD1. Trimming took 1 base from V and 0 from J; bases not matched to a gene: 1. The CDR3 has 15 residues. Germline V gene data show CDR1 as KGHDR and CDR2 as SFDVKD.

The rearrangement joins TRBV10-2 to TRBJ2-1; maybe TRBD1 (6 bases). The CDR3 extends over 16 amino acids. V lost 6 bases and J lost 0, with 15 bases in between. From germline, CDR1 is WSHSY and CDR2 SAAADI. CDR3 sequence: CASRSLGGTSYNEQFF. CDR3 in DNA: TGCGCCAGCAGGTCATTAGGGGGAACCTCCTACAATGAGCAGTTCTTC.

The rearrangement links TRBV28 to TRBJ2-7; 10 nucleotides match TRBD1. CDR1 is MDHEN and CDR2 is SYDVKM in the germline V gene. V shed 4 bases and J 4 bases; nucleotides not matched to a gene: 10. The CDR3 is 16 residues long. In DNA form, the CDR3 reads TGTGCCAGCAGTTCCTCCCCCGGGACAGGGGTGTACGAGCAGTACTTC. Its protein product is CASSSSPGTGVYEQYF.

The V call is TRBV28, the J call TRBJ2-5; perhaps TRBD1 as D (6 bases). The end of the DNA is better explained by TRBJ2-7, so the J call may be wrong. Germline V gene lookup returns CDR1 MDHEN and CDR2 SYDVKM. The CDR3 contains 14 residues. The CDR3 region has the DNA TGTGCCAGCAGTTTCGACAGGCTCACCTACGAGCAGTACTTC. This codes for CASSFDRLTYEQYF.

This clonotype was recorded a few times. V and J are TRBV7-2 and TRBJ2-7; 7 positions agree with TRBD2. The V gene's germline CDR1 is SGHTA and CDR2 FQGNSA. V was pared by 3 bases and J by 5 bases, with 10 bases of the junction left unmatched. The length of the CDR3 is 15 residues. CDR3 sequence (DNA): TGTGCCAGCAGCTTCGTTGCGGGAGCTCCGGACGAGCAGTACTTC. Encoded protein: CASSFVAGAPDEQYF.